These 27 T cell receptor beta chains were all obtained from the same sample, sequenced in a study of blood T cell repertoires in COVID-19. Here immunoSEQ multiplex PCR was the method, and the copy in TCRdb shows in-frame clones only, minus some. The sample includes under 300,000 clones, approximately 84% seen only once; the top ten take around 15%. Sequencing was carried out using PBMCs or T cells enriched from blood (not recorded which). The receptors originated from a man between 18 and 35 years old who had recovered from COVID-19.

The chain carries TRBV5-5 and TRBJ1-1; D possibly corresponds to TRBD1 (6 bases). Deletions cut 0 bases from V and 4 bases from J, with 16 bases between. The CDR3 has 16 amino acids. Germline values: CDR1 SGHKS, CDR2 YYEKEE (reference sequence). CDR3 sequence reads: CASSLEGGALSTEAFF. The CDR3, as DNA: TGTGCCAGCAGCTTGGAAGGGGGGGCGCTTTCCACTGAAGCTTTCTTT.

The CDR3 here is CASSLGREGSPLHF. The CDR3 DNA follows: TGTGCCAGCAGCTTGGGTCGGGAAGGCTCACCCCTCCACTTT. The rearrangement uses TRBV5-4 and TRBJ1-6, with D hard to call. V shed 0 bases and J shed 10 bases, with 11 bases lying between them. Germline CDR1 reads SGHNT; CDR2 reads YYREEE (reference sequence). The CDR3 extends over 14 amino acids.

CDR3 amino acids: CAWSSGDNMAQYF. CDR3 coding DNA: TGTGCCTGGAGTAGCGGAGATAATATGGCCCAGTACTTC. The chain employs TRBV30 and TRBJ2-5; possible D gene TRBD2, 5 bases. Germline V gene sequence: CDR1 GTSNPN, CDR2 SVGIG (reference sequence). V lost 2 bases and J 9 bases, leaving 16 bases between the germline ends. CDR3 length: 13 amino acids.

The chain has TRBV18 and TRBJ1-2, with TRBD1 matching 7 bases. After removal of 4 bases from V and 0 bases from J, the junction contained 2 bases not matched to a gene. Germline CDR1 KGHSH, CDR2 LQKENI. The CDR3 has 14 residues. Here the CDR3 DNA reads TGTGCCAGCTCACAACAGGGGACTAACTATGGCTACACCTTC. It encodes CASSQQGTNYGYTF.

V is TRBV19 and J is TRBJ2-1; TRBD1 is a possible D gene (5 bases). Germline V gene data show CDR1 as LNHDA and CDR2 as SQIVND (reference sequence). Trimming took 5 bases from V and 5 from J, leaving 10 bases between them. The CDR3 loop spans 13 amino acids. The CDR3 DNA sequence: TGTGCCAGTAGTTCCCTAGGGGACAATGAGCAGTTCTTC. The encoded protein is CASSSLGDNEQFF.

V is TRBV11-3 and J is TRBJ2-3, with 13 nucleotides matching TRBD2. The CDR3 totals 18 residues. In germline, CDR1 is SGHNT, CDR2 YENEEA. The V and J ends lost 0 bases and 2 bases, in that order; junction bases with no gene match: 5. CDR3 nucleotides: TGTGCCAGCAGCTTAGATGGGGGGACTAGCGGGAACACAGATACGCAGTATTTT. This codes for CASSLDGGTSGNTDTQYF.

The V call is TRBV11-3, the J call TRBJ1-1; D might be TRBD1 (5 bases). The CDR3 runs 15 residues. Germline V CDR1 and CDR2: SGHNT, YENEEA. The ends were cut back, 1 base at V and 1 base at J, with 10 bases in the middle. CDR3 sequence: CASSLGNGGNTEAFF. DNA for the CDR3: TGTGCCAGCAGCTTAGGCAACGGGGGGAACACTGAAGCTTTCTTT.

This clone was found once. The chain uses TRBV7-9 and TRBJ1-1; 7 bases fit TRBD1. J lost 1 base, V lost 4 bases, and 3 bases had no gene match. This CDR3 spans 14 amino acids. Looked up from germline, CDR1 is SEHNR and CDR2 is FQNEAQ (reference sequence). The CDR3 DNA follows: TGTGCCAGCAGCTGGAGACAGGGGAACACTGAAGCTTTCTTT. This codes for CASSWRQGNTEAFF.

The rearrangement uses TRBV11-3 and TRBJ2-1; D perhaps matches TRBD2 (6 bases). V was clipped by 0 bases and J by 2 bases, with 14 bases between them. Per germline, CDR1 SGHNT and CDR2 YENEEA. The CDR3 is made up of 17 amino acids. The CDR3: CASSLDPSVKPYNEQFF. CDR3 bases: TGTGCCAGCAGCTTAGATCCTAGCGTGAAACCCTACAATGAGCAGTTCTTC. The entire variable domain, with the rest obtained from reference TRBV11-3 and TRBJ2-1, is as follows: EAGVVQSPRYKIIEKKQPVAFWCNPISGHNTLYWYLQNLGQGPELLIRYENEEAVDDSQLPKDRFSAERLKGVDSTLKIQPAELGDSAVYLCASSLDPSVKPYNEQFFGPGTRLTVL.

The chain links TRBV5-8 to TRBJ1-4, with 8 bases identical to TRBD1. There are 15 residues in the CDR3. From germline, CDR1 is SGHTS and CDR2 YDEGEE. The V segment lost 4 bases and the J segment 6 bases; nucleotides outside the gene matches: 8. In DNA form, the CDR3 reads TGTGCCAGCAGCCCTGGACAGGGCTCTTATGAAAAACTGTTTTTT. This codes for CASSPGQGSYEKLFF.

The chain is built from TRBV4-1 and TRBJ2-4, with a tentative D call TRBD1 (6 bases). The CDR3 has 19 residues. Trimming shortened V by 4 bases and J by 0 bases, and 22 bases separated the two germline ends. From germline, CDR1 is MGHRA and CDR2 YSYEKL. The CDR3 here is CASSRRIVQGRLAKNIQYF. CDR3 nucleotides: TGCGCCAGCAGCCGAAGAATTGTTCAGGGGCGGCTAGCCAAAAACATTCAGTACTTC.

The chain uses TRBV2 and TRBJ1-5; TRBD1 is a possible D gene (6 bases). The CDR3 loop spans 15 amino acids. V was pared by 6 bases and J by 0 bases, with 12 bases between. Germline values: CDR1 SNHLY, CDR2 FYNNEI. The CDR3 reads CASRYRVSSNQPQHF. CDR3 bases: TGTGCCAGCAGGTACAGGGTTTCTAGCAATCAGCCCCAGCATTTT.

The chain employs TRBV3-1 (or the pseudogene TRBV3-2) and TRBJ2-1; TRBD2 is a possible D gene (6 bases). Germline CDR1 LGHDT, CDR2 YNNKEL (reference sequence). V gave up 1 base and J gave up 5 bases, with 21 bases separating them. The CDR3 covers 18 residues. DNA for the CDR3: TGTGCCAGCAGCCAAGGCGGGACCTCGGCGGGGAAGCACAATGAGCAGTTCTTC. Translated, it gives CASSQGGTSAGKHNEQFF.

The sample holds one count of this clone. The V gene is TRBV11-2, the J gene TRBJ1-1, with TRBD1 matching over 8 bases. CDR3 length equals 12 residues. Losses at the gene ends were 4 bases for V and 8 bases for J; bases not matched to a gene: 3. The germline V gene has CDR1 SGHAT and CDR2 FQNNGV. The CDR3 region is CASSYDRGEAFF. The CDR3 region has the DNA TGTGCCAGCAGCTATGACAGGGGAGAAGCTTTCTTT.

V usage is TRBV4-1 and J usage is TRBJ2-1; 7 nucleotides align to TRBD2. The CDR3 runs to 15 residues. Germline trimming cut 1 base from V and 8 bases from J; bases unmatched to any gene: 8. Germline CDR1 and CDR2: MGHRA and YSYEKL. Here the CDR3 DNA reads TGCGCCAGCAGCCAAGCTGGGACTACCCTCGATGAGCAGTTCTTC. Amino acids: CASSQAGTTLDEQFF.

The CDR3 coding sequence is TGTGCCAGCAGCCCCGGACTAGCGGGAGGCCGTACGGACATTCAGTACTTC. Translated: CASSPGLAGGRTDIQYF. V usage is TRBV9 and J usage is TRBJ2-4, with 14 bases matching TRBD2. Germline assignment: CDR1 SGDLS and CDR2 YYNGEE. The CDR3 runs 17 residues. J lost 8 bases, V lost 4 bases, and 11 bases had no gene match.

The chain carries TRBV4-2 and TRBJ2-2; 8 positions match TRBD2. Germline loops: CDR1 LGHNA, CDR2 YNFKEQ. V was pared by 0 bases and J by 6 bases, with 6 bases of the junction left unmatched. CDR3 length equals 16 residues. The CDR3 region is CASSQDAGGAAGELFF. The CDR3 DNA reads as TGTGCCAGCAGCCAAGATGCCGGGGGGGCAGCCGGGGAGCTGTTTTTT.

The J gene is TRBJ2-7, the V gene TRBV7-9, with D unresolved. The germline V gene encodes CDR1 SEHNR and CDR2 FQNEAQ (reference sequence). The CDR3 totals 14 residues. V was pared by 4 bases and J by 2 bases, with 12 bases between. The CDR3 protein is CASSSSGTPYEQYF. Here the CDR3 DNA reads TGTGCCAGCAGCTCGTCGGGTACTCCCTACGAGCAGTACTTC.

The V and J genes are TRBV14 and TRBJ2-1, with 14 nucleotides matching TRBD2. With 4 bases clipped from V and 2 bases from J, the junction kept 4 bases outside the gene matches. This CDR3 is 17 amino acids long. Germline-derived CDR1 and CDR2 are SGHDN and FVKESK. The CDR3 DNA sequence: TGTGCCAGCAGCCGAGAGGGACTAGCGGGGGCCTACAATGAGCAGTTCTTC. Translating it yields CASSREGLAGAYNEQFF.

This clone was detected a few times. The chain employs TRBV9 and TRBJ1-6; D unresolved. Trimming stripped 0 bases from V and 9 bases from J, with 7 bases between. The CDR3 is 13 residues long. Germline loops: CDR1 SGDLS, CDR2 YYNGEE. Written as DNA, the CDR3 is TGTGCCAGCAGCGTAGGAGGCCCTTCACCCCTCCACTTT. Protein product: CASSVGGPSPLHF.

The chain is built from TRBV30 and TRBJ1-6; the match to TRBD1 covers 7 bases. The germline V gene encodes CDR1 GTSNPN and CDR2 SVGIG (reference sequence). J was trimmed by 7 bases and V by 0 bases; bases with no gene match: 3. This CDR3 has 14 residues. For the CDR3, the DNA is TGTGCCTGGAGTGTTGGGACAGCAAATTCACCCCTCCACTTT. Encoded protein: CAWSVGTANSPLHF.

This chain connects TRBV10-3 to TRBJ2-1; possibly TRBD2 for D (6 bases). Germline V CDR1 and CDR2: ENHRY, SYGVKD. V lost 0 bases, J lost 9 bases, and 15 bases lay in between. This CDR3 is 15 amino acids long. CDR3 nucleotides: TGTGCCATCAGTGAGTCGTTAGGGACTCCAAGTGAGCAGTTCTTC. This encodes CAISESLGTPSEQFF.

CDR3 coding DNA: TGTGCCAGCAGTGATCCGGGGGGTCCTAATGAAAAACTGTTTTTT. Protein sequence: CASSDPGGPNEKLFF. V is TRBV2 and J is TRBJ1-4; a possible D gene is TRBD1 (5 bases). The germline CDR1 and CDR2 sequences are SNHLY and FYNNEI. With 3 bases removed from V and 3 bases from J, the gap between germline ends came to 11 bases. The CDR3 is 15 amino acids.

This clone was observed a few times. This chain joins TRBV28 and TRBJ1-4; 10 bases are a match to TRBD1. The CDR3 sequence is 16 residues long. Germline CDR1 MDHEN, CDR2 SYDVKM. Germline trimming cut 1 base from V and 5 bases from J; bases unmatched to any gene: 4. CDR3 sequence: CASSLLGQGSNEKLFF. The DNA of the CDR3 is TGTGCCAGCAGTTTATTGGGACAGGGGTCCAATGAAAAACTGTTTTTT.

The chain has TRBV28 and TRBJ2-2; 8 nucleotides align to TRBD1. V was clipped by 6 bases and J by 5 bases; unmatched bases: 8. The CDR3 runs 15 residues. CDR1 and CDR2 from the germline V gene are MDHEN and SYDVKM. The DNA for the CDR3 is TGTGCCAGCAGCGAACGGACAGGGTGGACCGGGGAGCTGTTTTTT. It translates to CASSERTGWTGELFF.

The chain carries TRBV28 and TRBJ1-1, with TRBD1 matching 7 bases. The CDR3 spans 14 residues. Germline V CDR1 and CDR2: MDHEN, SYDVKM. V dropped 6 bases and J dropped 7; count of bases not matched to a gene: 11. CDR3 DNA: TGTGCCAGCAGCCTCCGACAGGGCAGGAATGAAGCTTTCTTT. This gives the protein CASSLRQGRNEAFF.

The chain uses TRBV29-1 and TRBJ1-2; D call uncertain. V was clipped by 6 bases and J by 6 bases, with 17 bases between them. CDR1 and CDR2 from the germline V gene are SQVTM and ANQGSEA. This CDR3 spans 13 amino acids. For the CDR3, the DNA is TGCAGCGTAGCGGCCAGCGGTTGGGATGGCTACACCTTC. It yields the protein CSVAASGWDGYTF.